These 14 T cell receptor beta chains came from one sample sequenced in a study of T cells in Graves' hyperthyroidism and ophthalmopathy. There were TCR beta CDR3 regions amplified from RNA transcripts. Using the HTBI primer set, a first-round RT-PCR was run on the TCR CDR3. TCRdb reprocessed the multiplex PCR reads via MiXCR and lists one record per CDR3 protein. The data hold some 350,000 distinct CDR3 sequences, with approximately 15% observed a single time. Material: blood. The receptors here all came from a middle-aged woman with Graves' ophthalmopathy.

The rearrangement uses TRBV6-1 and TRBJ1-1, with unresolved D. The CDR3 sequence is 14 residues long. V was shortened by 9 bases and J by 1 base, with 15 bases between the two germline ends. Germline-derived CDR1 and CDR2 are MNHNS and SASEGT. The CDR3 region is CASKAEGKNTEAFF. CDR3 coding DNA: TGTGCCAGTAAGGCGGAGGGAAAGAACACTGAAGCTTTCTTT.

This clonotype was counted between two and nine times. The chain has TRBV7-9 and TRBJ1-1; tentative D call: TRBD1 (6 bases). The germline gives CDR1 SEHNR, CDR2 FQNEAQ (reference sequence). The CDR3 loop spans 15 amino acids. Trimming left V 5 bases short and J 1 base short, with 14 bases between. The CDR3 DNA follows: TGTGCCAGCAGCCCAGGGGCCAGGGCGAACACTGAAGCTTTCTTT. Translation: CASSPGARANTEAFF.

V gene TRBV18 combines with J gene TRBJ1-1; D may be TRBD1 (6 bases). CDR1 KGHSH and CDR2 LQKENI come from the germline V gene. Trimming stripped 2 bases from V and 6 bases from J, with 19 bases between. CDR3 length: 16 amino acids. CDR3: CASSPGVQASGAEAFF. In DNA form, the CDR3 reads TGTGCCAGCTCACCAGGGGTCCAGGCTTCAGGGGCTGAAGCTTTCTTT.

This clonotype was seen ten or more times. J is TRBJ1-1 and V is TRBV12-3 or TRBV12-4; D is uncertain. The CDR3 has 14 residues. V gave up 3 bases and J gave up 0 bases, with 8 bases separating them. CDR3 protein: CASSFRVMNTEAFF. The CDR3 coding sequence is TGTGCCAGCAGTTTTCGGGTAATGAACACTGAAGCTTTCTTT.

The table lists this clonotype with many counts. The chain uses TRBV12-3 or TRBV12-4 and TRBJ2-7; the D gene could be TRBD1 or TRBD2 (5 bases each). V shed 6 bases and J shed 5 bases, with 11 bases lying between them. The CDR3 covers 12 residues. This CDR3 reads CASSPGRNEQYF. CDR3 coding DNA: TGTGCCAGCAGCCCGGGACGGAACGAGCAGTACTTC.

This clonotype was observed many times. This sequence joins TRBV20-1 and TRBJ2-3, with 8 bases lining up with TRBD1. J gave up 4 bases and V 4 bases, and 4 bases lay outside the gene matches. Germline CDR1 reads DFQATT; CDR2 reads SNEGSKA (reference sequence). The CDR3 is 13 residues long. The CDR3 protein is CSATSGGADTQYF. The CDR3 bases are TGCAGTGCTACCTCAGGGGGCGCAGATACGCAGTATTTT.

This clonotype was found a few times. V is TRBV9 and J is TRBJ2-5; TRBD2 aligns across 12 bases. V shed 3 bases, J shed 5 bases, and the junction held 5 bases outside the gene matches. The CDR3 length is 15 residues. The V gene's germline CDR1 is SGDLS and CDR2 YYNGEE. The CDR3: CASSESTSGGETQYF. Written as DNA, the CDR3 is TGTGCCAGCAGCGAATCGACTAGCGGGGGCGAGACCCAGTACTTC.

This clonotype turned up a few times. V and J are TRBV29-1 and TRBJ2-5; TRBD2 matches at 11 bases. Germline V gives CDR1 SQVTM, CDR2 ANQGSEA. V was pared by 0 bases and J by 0 bases, with 6 bases of the junction left unmatched. The CDR3 has 17 residues. CDR3 sequence reads: CSVEDLSSGGHQETQYF. CDR3 sequence (DNA): TGCAGCGTTGAAGATCTTTCTAGCGGGGGGCACCAAGAGACCCAGTACTTC.

This clonotype was recorded many times. The V call is TRBV12-3 or TRBV12-4, the J call TRBJ1-5; a weak D match, TRBD1 (5 bases). V lost 8 bases and J lost 7, with 12 bases in between. The CDR3 runs 12 residues. The DNA for the CDR3 is TGTGCCAGCGGGGGGGGTGGACAGCCCCAGCATTTT. Translation gives CASGGGGQPQHF.

This clonotype came up many times. The V call is TRBV10-3, the J call TRBJ2-7; D tentatively fits TRBD1 or TRBD2 (5 bases each). This CDR3 has 13 residues. Germline V gene data show CDR1 as ENHRY and CDR2 as SYGVKD. V was cut by 6 bases and J by 4 bases, with 13 bases left in between. The DNA for the CDR3 is TGTGCCATCAGGGGGACGGAAGCTTACGAGCAGTACTTC. Its protein is CAIRGTEAYEQYF.

This clonotype was seen a handful of times. The chain employs TRBV30 and TRBJ2-7, with D perhaps matching TRBD1 (6 bases). Trimming cost V 1 base and J 1 base, with 11 bases left between them. Per the germline V gene, CDR1 is GTSNPN and CDR2 is SVGIG (reference sequence). The CDR3 extends over 14 amino acids. The CDR3 DNA reads TGTGCCTGGAGTGCATTAGGACAGTCCTACGAGCAGTACTTC. As protein: CAWSALGQSYEQYF. The full variable domain, rest sourced from reference TRBV30 and TRBJ2-7, is SQTIHQWPATLVQPVGSPLSLECTVEGTSNPNLYWYRQAAGRGLQLLFYSVGIGQISSEVPQNLSASRPQDRQFILSSKKLLLSDSGFYLCAWSALGQSYEQYFGPGTRLTVT.

Comment on this clonotype: This may stem from a read error, because a much larger clone lies one nucleotide away. The chain couples TRBV7-2 to TRBJ1-5; no definite D call. Per germline, CDR1 SGHTA and CDR2 FQGNSA. The V end lost 2 bases, the J end lost 7 bases, and 15 bases lay between the germline ends. This CDR3 is 15 amino acids long. The CDR3 reads CTSSLYDSGEQPQHF. The CDR3 DNA sequence: TGTACCAGCAGCTTATATGATTCGGGAGAACAGCCCCAGCATTTT.

This clonotype has ten or more counts. The J gene is TRBJ2-5, the V gene TRBV27; D is possibly TRBD2 (5 bases). This CDR3 comprises 15 residues. Trimming shortened V by 2 bases and J by 2 bases, and 12 bases separated the two germline ends. Germline V lookup: CDR1 MNHEY, CDR2 SMNVEV (reference sequence). The CDR3 region is CASSLKQDLQETQYF. The CDR3 nucleotides are TGTGCCAGCAGTTTAAAGCAGGACTTACAAGAGACCCAGTACTTC.

The count of this clonotype is one. Just one base apart from a much larger clone, this may be a read error. This chain joins TRBV28 and TRBJ1-5; no definite D call. Germline V gene data show CDR1 as MDHEN and CDR2 as SYDVKM. The CDR3 has 15 amino acids. Deletions cut 6 bases from V and 0 bases from J, with 12 bases between. CDR3 sequence: CASRVQLPSNQPQHF. The CDR3 DNA reads as TGTGCCAGCAGGGTGCAGTTACCTAGCAATCAGCCCCAGCATTTT.